The present T cell receptor beta chain was sequenced within a study of early T cells in non-severe SARS-CoV-2 infection. Study at large: Chains stayed unpaired after sequencing of bulk RNA from unsorted whole blood.

TCRdb fed the 5' RACE reads into MiXCR, producing one record per CDR3 protein. The data hold 11,000 or so distinct CDR3 sequences, with roughly 4.4% observed a single time. V gave up 5 bases and J gave up 4 bases; unmatched junction bases: 8. The CDR3 totals 15 residues. The germline V gene encodes CDR1 MNHNY and CDR2 SVGAGI (reference sequence). This clonotype was counted ten times or more. The source material was whole blood. V gene TRBV6-6 combines with J gene TRBJ1-2; TRBD1 matches at 9 bases. This clonotype originated in an adult who was a healthcare worker with PCR-confirmed SARS-CoV-2 infection or an uninfected control (not recorded which). The CDR3 sequence is CASSPGTGLIYGYTF. The CDR3 coding sequence is TGTGCCAGCAGTCCCGGGACAGGGCTCATCTATGGCTACACCTTC.